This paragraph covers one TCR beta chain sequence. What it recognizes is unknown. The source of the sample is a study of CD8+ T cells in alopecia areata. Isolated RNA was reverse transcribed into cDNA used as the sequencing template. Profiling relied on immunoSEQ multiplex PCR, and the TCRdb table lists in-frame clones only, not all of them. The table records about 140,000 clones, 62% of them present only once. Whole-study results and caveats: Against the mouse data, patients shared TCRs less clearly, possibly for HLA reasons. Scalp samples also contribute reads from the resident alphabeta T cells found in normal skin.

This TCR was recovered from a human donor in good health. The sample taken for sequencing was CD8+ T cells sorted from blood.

In DNA, the CDR3 is TGTGCCAGCAGCGAGGGCGGGGAGCTGTTTTTT. It specifies CASSEGGELFF. This sequence joins TRBV9 and TRBJ2-2; D gene ambiguous. Deletions cut 3 bases from V and 7 bases from J, with 4 bases between. The V gene's germline CDR1 is SGDLS and CDR2 YYNGEE. This CDR3 comprises 11 residues.